The 27 T cell receptor beta chains below all came from one sample that was sequenced in a study of T cell responses to AZD1222 COVID-19 vaccine. Profiled with immunoSEQ multiplex PCR; TCRdb holds only in-frame clones, not every one. The sample lists approximately 150,000 clones; more than 85% were seen once. Sample: peripheral blood, taken on day 0 of AZD1222 vaccination. The receptor set was obtained from an adult in good health.

This sequence joins TRBV7-3 and TRBJ2-1, with 10 positions matching TRBD2. The V and J ends lost 5 bases and 6 bases, in that order; junction bases with no gene match: 7. The CDR3 covers 15 residues. CDR1 and CDR2 from the germline V gene are SGHTA and FQGTGA. The CDR3 protein is CASSPGASGSNEQFF. CDR3 nucleotides: TGTGCCAGCAGCCCGGGCGCTAGCGGGAGCAATGAGCAGTTCTTC.

The V and J genes are TRBV3-1 (or the pseudogene TRBV3-2) and TRBJ1-2, with 7 bases matching TRBD1. V dropped 6 bases and J dropped 6; count of bases not matched to a gene: 13. The CDR3 is made up of 15 amino acids. Germline CDR1 reads LGHDT; CDR2 reads YNNKEL (reference sequence). The CDR3 is CASSSPSGGLNGYTF. In nucleotides, the CDR3 is TGTGCCAGCAGTTCCCCATCAGGGGGACTTAATGGCTACACCTTC.

The genes are TRBV4-3 and TRBJ1-2; D is possibly TRBD1 (5 bases). Germline V lookup: CDR1 LGHNA, CDR2 YSLEER. This CDR3 is 14 amino acids long. Trimming stripped 0 bases from V and 2 bases from J, with 7 bases between. CDR3 residues: CASSQDRGNYGYTF. CDR3 coding DNA: TGCGCCAGCAGCCAAGATCGGGGGAACTATGGCTACACCTTC.

V gene TRBV18 combines with J gene TRBJ2-5; 7 bases match TRBD1. Germline V CDR1 and CDR2: KGHSH, LQKENI. The CDR3 is 14 amino acids. V dropped 6 bases and J dropped 5; count of bases not matched to a gene: 9. The CDR3 is CASSPGQVRETQYF. The CDR3, as DNA: TGTGCCAGCTCTCCCGGACAGGTACGGGAGACCCAGTACTTC. Full variable domain (missing parts from reference TRBV18 and TRBJ2-5): NAGVMQNPRHLVRRRGQEARLRCSPMKGHSHVYWYRQLPEEGLKFMVYLQKENIIDESGMPKERFSAEFPKEGPSILRIQQVVRGDSAAYFCASSPGQVRETQYFGPGTRLLVL.

The chain carries TRBV12-3 or TRBV12-4 and TRBJ1-1; D ambiguous. The CDR3 length is 13 residues. Trimming left V 2 bases short and J 1 base short, with 5 bases between. Here the CDR3 reads CASSLLENTEAFF. In nucleotides, the CDR3 is TGTGCCAGCAGTTTATTGGAGAACACTGAAGCTTTCTTT.

The chain recombines TRBV3-1 (or the pseudogene TRBV3-2) with TRBJ2-7; a possible D gene is TRBD1 (6 bases). The V end was cut by 2 bases, the J end by 13 bases, with 12 bases between. The CDR3 length is 11 residues. Germline CDR1 and CDR2: LGHDT and YNNKEL (reference sequence). CDR3 nucleotides: TGTGCCAGCAGCCAATTTGGACAGTGTTACTTC. Its protein product is CASSQFGQCYF.

The chain carries TRBV7-3 and TRBJ1-1; 8 nucleotides align to TRBD1. The CDR3 length is 13 residues. Germline trimming cut 5 bases from V and 7 bases from J; bases unmatched to any gene: 6. Germline CDR1 and CDR2: SGHTA and FQGTGA. CDR3 amino acids: CASSRGTGLEAFF. DNA of the CDR3: TGTGCCAGCAGCCGGGGGACAGGTCTTGAAGCTTTCTTT.

The rearrangement uses TRBV6-4 and TRBJ1-5; 9 bases map to TRBD1. Germline CDR1 is MRHNA and CDR2 is SNTAGT. This CDR3 has 12 amino acids. Trimming cost V 7 bases and J 5 bases; bases outside gene matches: 0. The DNA of the CDR3 is TGTGCCAGCAACAGGGGGCATCAGCCCCAGCATTTT. Protein: CASNRGHQPQHF.

The CDR3 DNA is TGTGCCAGCATGAGGCAGGCTTATGGAAACACCATATATTTT. Translating gives CASMRQAYGNTIYF. The V gene is TRBV27, the J gene TRBJ1-3; D not certain. Germline V gives CDR1 MNHEY, CDR2 SMNVEV (reference sequence). V was clipped by 7 bases and J by 3 bases, with 13 bases between them. This CDR3 has 14 residues.

The chain employs TRBV9 and TRBJ1-2; TRBD1 aligns across 7 bases. The germline V gene encodes CDR1 SGDLS and CDR2 YYNGEE. V gave up 2 bases and J gave up 5 bases; unmatched junction bases: 6. CDR3 length: 14 residues. The CDR3 sequence is CASSVARDSYGYTF. The CDR3 DNA reads as TGTGCCAGCAGCGTTGCCCGGGACAGTTATGGCTACACCTTC.

V and J are TRBV6-5 and TRBJ2-7; D possibly corresponds to TRBD2 (7 bases). This CDR3 contains 15 residues. V was shortened by 7 bases and J by 4 bases, with 20 bases between the two germline ends. CDR1 is MNHEY, CDR2 SVGAGI, per germline. The CDR3 loop reads CASTQGGGGSYEQYF. The CDR3 bases are TGTGCCAGCACCCAAGGGGGGGGAGGATCGTACGAGCAGTACTTC.

The chain couples TRBV10-3 to TRBJ2-7; 8 bases line up with TRBD1. V lost 6 bases, J lost 5 bases, and 12 bases stayed unmatched. This CDR3 is built from 15 residues. Germline assignment: CDR1 ENHRY and CDR2 SYGVKD. The CDR3 is CAIREGTGRADEQYF. CDR3 coding DNA: TGTGCCATCAGGGAAGGGACAGGCCGAGCGGACGAGCAGTACTTC.

The chain employs TRBV18 and TRBJ2-7, with D possibly being TRBD1 or TRBD2 (5 bases each). The V and J ends lost 3 bases and 3 bases respectively, with 15 bases between them. CDR1 KGHSH and CDR2 LQKENI come from the germline V gene. The length of the CDR3 is 15 residues. The CDR3 sequence is CASSPGDAQIYEQYF. The CDR3 DNA reads as TGTGCCAGCTCACCTGGGGACGCCCAGATCTACGAGCAGTACTTC.

This rearrangement joins TRBV4-3 to TRBJ2-5; D is undetermined. Per the germline V gene, CDR1 is LGHNA and CDR2 is YSLEER. Trimming stripped 2 bases from V and 4 bases from J, with 8 bases between. The CDR3 extends over 13 amino acids. The CDR3 nucleotides are TGCGCCAGCAGCCAACTTGCAGGAGAGACCCAGTACTTC. It translates to CASSQLAGETQYF.

This sequence joins TRBV19 and TRBJ1-5; maybe TRBD1 (5 bases). This CDR3 has 13 amino acids. Between the trimmed V and J ends, which lost 7 bases and 9 bases, there was a span of 16 bases. Germline assignment: CDR1 LNHDA and CDR2 SQIVND (reference sequence). The CDR3 sequence: CASTPAGSRPQHF. CDR3 DNA sequence: TGTGCCAGTACCCCGGCAGGGTCAAGGCCCCAGCATTTT.

The V gene is TRBV19, the J gene TRBJ1-6; D is unclear. The ends were cut back, 7 bases at V and 6 bases at J, with 13 bases in the middle. From germline, CDR1 is LNHDA and CDR2 SQIVND (reference sequence). The CDR3 length is 14 residues. The chain's CDR3 is CASKLSHGNSPLHF. CDR3 sequence (DNA): TGTGCCAGTAAATTATCTCATGGTAATTCACCCCTCCACTTT. Full variable domain (missing parts from reference TRBV19 and TRBJ1-6): DGGITQSPKYLFRKEGQNVTLSCEQNLNHDAMYWYRQDPGQGLRLIYYSQIVNDFQKGDIAEGYSVSREKKESFPLTVTSAQKNPTAFYLCASKLSHGNSPLHFGNGTRLTVT.

The chain employs TRBV29-1 and TRBJ2-2, with a weak D call TRBD1 (6 bases). The germline gives CDR1 SQVTM, CDR2 ANQGSEA. The V end lost 6 bases, the J end lost 8 bases, and 10 bases lay between the germline ends. The CDR3 is 11 amino acids. This chain's CDR3 is CSVQGSGELFF. The CDR3 coding sequence is TGCAGCGTGCAGGGGTCGGGGGAGCTGTTTTTT.

The rearrangement uses TRBV9 and TRBJ2-7; D remains unclear. The CDR3 runs 14 residues. Germline V gives CDR1 SGDLS, CDR2 YYNGEE. V was shortened by 0 bases and J by 6 bases, with 13 bases between the two germline ends. DNA for the CDR3: TGTGCCAGCAGCGTAGAAGGGTCCGGGCTCGAGCAGTACTTC. Translating gives CASSVEGSGLEQYF.

This chain connects TRBV7-8 to TRBJ1-5; D ambiguous. The CDR3 is 13 amino acids. The germline V gene encodes CDR1 SGHVS and CDR2 FQNEAQ. Trimming took 5 bases from V and 7 from J, leaving 12 bases between them. CDR3 region: CASSRVHGQPQHF. CDR3 sequence (DNA): TGTGCCAGCAGCCGGGTTCATGGGCAGCCCCAGCATTTT.

V gene TRBV9 combines with J gene TRBJ2-7; TRBD2 is a possible D gene (6 bases). The germline gives CDR1 SGDLS, CDR2 YYNGEE. V lost 3 bases and J lost 1, with 14 bases in between. The CDR3 is made up of 15 amino acids. Here the CDR3 reads CASSGSGESSYEQYF. CDR3 DNA sequence: TGTGCCAGCAGCGGTTCGGGGGAATCGTCCTACGAGCAGTACTTC.

This clone was seen a single time. J is TRBJ1-5 and V is TRBV6-5; tentatively, D is TRBD1 (5 bases). Germline V lookup: CDR1 MNHEY, CDR2 SVGAGI. The CDR3 contains 14 residues. Trimming cost V 6 bases and J 0 bases, with 9 bases left between them. CDR3 sequence (DNA): TGTGCCAGCAGCCGGGGCAGTAGCAATCAGCCCCAGCATTTT. It encodes CASSRGSSNQPQHF.

V gene TRBV4-1 combines with J gene TRBJ1-5; D unclear. The ends were cut back, 0 bases at V and 3 bases at J, with 12 bases in the middle. Germline lookup yields CDR1 MGHRA and CDR2 YSYEKL. This CDR3 spans 16 amino acids. The CDR3 DNA reads as TGCGCCAGCAGCCAAGAAGTAGGACGGATCAATCAGCCCCAGCATTTT. Its protein product is CASSQEVGRINQPQHF.

The chain combines TRBV6-5 with TRBJ2-1; tentatively, D is TRBD1 or TRBD2 (5 bases each). The CDR3 contains 15 residues. CDR1 is MNHEY, CDR2 SVGAGI, per germline. V shed 6 bases and J shed 6 bases, with 18 bases lying between them. The CDR3 is CASSYRWDQPNEQFF. DNA for the CDR3: TGTGCCAGCAGCTATCGTTGGGACCAGCCCAATGAGCAGTTCTTC.

The chain carries TRBV7-2 and TRBJ2-3, with 13 bases matching TRBD2. The germline CDR1 and CDR2 sequences are SGHTA and FQGNSA. Trimming removed 5 bases from V and 5 bases from J; junction bases left unmatched: 10. The CDR3 length is 17 residues. CDR3 sequence reads: CASSTTSGRGWKDTQYF. In nucleotides, the CDR3 is TGTGCCAGCAGCACCACTAGCGGGAGGGGGTGGAAAGATACGCAGTATTTT.

V gene TRBV7-6 combines with J gene TRBJ2-7, with D possibly being TRBD1 (5 bases). The V gene's germline CDR1 is SGHVS and CDR2 FNYEAQ. CDR3 size: 13 residues. V was clipped by 4 bases and J by 7 bases, with 14 bases between them. In nucleotides, the CDR3 is TGTGCCAGCAGCTACAGGATTTCGGAAGAGCAGTACTTC. Translating it yields CASSYRISEEQYF.

The rearrangement links TRBV5-1 to TRBJ2-1; 9 nucleotides match TRBD2. Germline V gene sequence: CDR1 SGHRS, CDR2 YFSETQ. The V segment lost 0 bases and the J segment 9 bases; nucleotides outside the gene matches: 7. The CDR3 sequence is 15 residues long. CDR3 nucleotide sequence: TGCGCCAGCAGCTTGGCCGTTGGGCGGGAGGGTGAGCAGTTCTTC. Translated: CASSLAVGREGEQFF. The full variable domain, completed using reference TRBV5-1 and TRBJ2-1, is KAGVTQTPRYLIKTRGQQVTLSCSPISGHRSVSWYQQTPGQGLQFLFEYFSETQRNKGNFPGRFSGRQFSNSRSEMNVSTLELGDSALYLCASSLAVGREGEQFFGPGTRLTVL.

This chain links TRBV11-2 with TRBJ2-1; 8 nucleotides align to TRBD2. The CDR3 contains 17 residues. Losses at the gene ends were 5 bases for V and 4 bases for J; bases not matched to a gene: 13. Germline values: CDR1 SGHAT, CDR2 FQNNGV. The CDR3 loop reads CASSPRTLAAIYNEQFF. The CDR3 DNA follows: TGTGCCAGCAGCCCCCGGACACTAGCGGCCATTTACAATGAGCAGTTCTTC.